A single sample gave rise to the 9 T cell receptor beta chains below, sequenced in a study of cytomegalovirus exposure and HLA in healthy donors. In the PCR, 60 Vbeta and 13 Jbeta primers were used. The table came from immunoSEQ multiplex PCR; TCRdb's copy has only in-frame clones and leaves some out. The sample has 150,000 or so clones, and its top ten clones hold about 1.2%. The sequencing sample was made of PBMCs. The source of these receptors is a woman aged 60-75 years in good health and CMV-seronegative.

The chain links TRBV27 to TRBJ2-2, with D possibly TRBD1 on 5 matching bases. Trimming pared 10 bases from V and 6 bases from J, leaving 18 bases between. CDR1 MNHEY and CDR2 SMNVEV come from the germline V gene (reference sequence). This CDR3 has 14 amino acids. The CDR3: CATLIGVIPGELFF. The CDR3 DNA follows: TGTGCCACCCTAATAGGGGTAATCCCCGGGGAGCTGTTTTTT.

The chain employs TRBV29-1 and TRBJ2-2, with D possibly TRBD1 on 6 matching bases. Trimming stripped 4 bases from V and 6 bases from J, with 12 bases between. Germline V gene data show CDR1 as SQVTM and CDR2 as ANQGSEA. The CDR3 has 13 residues. The CDR3 region has the DNA TGCAGCGTTGTTAGGGGGTCAGCCGGGGAGCTGTTTTTT. Residues: CSVVRGSAGELFF.

The chain links TRBV6-7 to TRBJ1-1; 7 bases line up with TRBD1. TRBV6-7 is noted as an ORF with a role that remains uncertain. V shed 0 bases, J shed 5 bases, and the junction held 9 bases outside the gene matches. The CDR3 length is 16 residues. In DNA, the CDR3 is TGTGCCAGCAGTTACTCGAAATCCAGGGGGTGGACTGAAGCTTTCTTT. This sequence encodes CASSYSKSRGWTEAFF.

The rearrangement uses TRBV6-5 and TRBJ2-7, with a weak D call TRBD2 (6 bases). V was shortened by 5 bases and J by 9 bases, with 17 bases between the two germline ends. From germline, CDR1 is MNHEY and CDR2 SVGAGI. The CDR3 extends over 13 amino acids. CDR3 coding DNA: TGTGCCAGCAGTGAGCGGGCTCTGGGGGGGCAGTACTTC. The encoded protein is CASSERALGGQYF.

The chain couples TRBV19 to TRBJ2-7; D possibly corresponds to TRBD2 (6 bases). CDR1 is LNHDA and CDR2 is SQIVND in the germline V gene (reference sequence). The CDR3 runs 13 residues. Trimming took 5 bases from V and 3 from J, leaving 11 bases between them. This chain's CDR3 is CASSGGVGYEQYF. The CDR3 DNA sequence: TGTGCCAGTAGTGGCGGGGTTGGCTACGAGCAGTACTTC.

The chain couples TRBV7-2 to TRBJ1-2; unclear D gene. This CDR3 has 16 residues. Between the trimmed V and J ends, which lost 1 base and 0 bases, there was a span of 12 bases. Germline V CDR1 and CDR2: SGHTA, FQGNSA. CDR3 sequence: CASSLDLAVTNYGYTF. In DNA, the CDR3 is TGTGCCAGCAGCTTAGACTTGGCGGTTACTAACTATGGCTACACCTTC.

The chain links TRBV19 to TRBJ1-4; TRBD1 is a possible D gene (5 bases). The CDR3 sequence is 21 residues long. Germline CDR1 is LNHDA and CDR2 is SQIVND (reference sequence). Trimming stripped 0 bases from V and 1 base from J, with 24 bases between. The chain's CDR3 is CASSIDRYDSQASRTNEKLFF. The CDR3 DNA reads as TGTGCCAGTAGTATAGACCGCTACGACAGCCAAGCAAGTAGAACTAATGAAAAACTGTTTTTT.

In nucleotides, the CDR3 is TGCAGCGTTGAAGTAAGACTAGCGGGATGGAATGAGCAGTTCTTC. Its translation is CSVEVRLAGWNEQFF. V is TRBV29-1 and J is TRBJ2-1, with TRBD2 matching 11 bases. The germline CDR1 and CDR2 sequences are SQVTM and ANQGSEA. The CDR3 spans 15 residues. The junction had 6 bases not matched to a gene; V was cut back by 1 base and J by 7 bases.

The genes are TRBV5-1 and TRBJ2-7, with 7 nucleotides matching TRBD2. The CDR3 sequence is 16 residues long. From germline, CDR1 is SGHRS and CDR2 YFSETQ. With V trimmed by 0 bases and J by 3 bases, 9 bases remained unmatched. The CDR3 here is CASSLASAGVLYEQYF. DNA for the CDR3: TGCGCCAGCAGCTTGGCCTCGGCGGGGGTACTCTACGAGCAGTACTTC. The full variable domain, completed using reference TRBV5-1 and TRBJ2-7, is KAGVTQTPRYLIKTRGQQVTLSCSPISGHRSVSWYQQTPGQGLQFLFEYFSETQRNKGNFPGRFSGRQFSNSRSEMNVSTLELGDSALYLCASSLASAGVLYEQYFGPGTRLTVT.